This T cell receptor beta chain appears in the sequencing data of a study of shared clonotypes between healthy human individuals (dated by TCRdb to 2019 to 2021). In the study overall: Three men and two women, aged 18 to 49 years, made up the cohort. Between about 0.94 and 8.9 billion PBMCs per donor were obtained by leukapheresis. For each donor, CD4 naive and CD4 memory were each run on three plates, CD8 naive on two plates, and CD8 memory on one plate. Different laboratories and diverse techniques were used to prepare libraries and sequence TCR repertoires, to increase sequencing depth and limit assay-specific biases. To estimate repertoire size and how much clonotype sharing occurs between individuals, the study deeply sequenced the blood TCR repertoires of several healthy adults.

The CDR3 sequence holds 13 residues, the cysteine and phenylalanine included. The CDR3 DNA has 39 bases and is translated from base 1. V loses 3 bases of germline sequence and J loses 2 bases, and the interval between the two ends is 7 bases. Based on the germline V gene, the CDR1 and CDR2 sequences are MDHEN and SYDVKM. Using the deep immunoSEQ assay, multiplex PCR amplified TCR CDR3 regions from genomic DNA. Genomic DNA extracted from each cell subset was distributed evenly over all wells of several immunoSEQ 96-well plates, and each plate served as one replicate. Each replicate PCR for sorted subsets received around 0.2 ug genomic DNA, equal to tens of thousands of T cell genomes. Purified libraries were quantified with a Qubit 3.0 fluorometer, sized on a Bioanalyzer 2100, and re-quantified with the KAPA Library Quantification kit. Every immunoSEQ 96-well plate was sequenced on a dedicated single-read 150-cycle Illumina NextSeq 550 flow cell. Regarding the original processing steps: Because the immunoSEQ output included only junctional sequences and no quality scores, the filtering could not be the same as the filtering used for full-length reads. To assign V/J genes and CDR3, sequences were annotated against IMGT germline references using PyIR, a Python wrapper for IgBLAST v1.9. Reads were removed for weak V/J assignments (E-value above 1e-6), missing CDR3, stop codons, out-of-frame junctions, or ambiguous translated residues. V3J clonotypes were defined by identical inferred V gene, J gene, and CDR3 amino acid sequence. Percentage overlap between repertoires was computed as shared unique clonotypes divided by the size of the smaller repertoire. RTK rarefaction, the Chao1 estimator, and Recon v2.1 estimates of unobserved clonotypes were used to assess repertoire richness. OLGA was used to compute generation probabilities for all TCRbeta clonotypes that the gDNA method yielded from a handful of donors. The table comes from immuneACCESS by way of TCRdb, which keeps in-frame sequences with V and J called. Part of the clones is missing from these tables; in studies checked, under half for an unresolved V gene and the rest for unknown reasons. The DNA gave D and trimming, while V, J and clone size come from that table. This sample gives just over 2,000,000 clones in total; 90% to 95% of them show up just once. The top ten constitute roughly 0.13% of the sample.

As to this clone: Its antigen is not yet known. The sample holds no much larger clone one base away, and base qualities are not on file.

Donors were healthy HIV-negative adults with no recently reported acute infections or vaccinations. Every donor was a Caucasian adult living in Nashville, Tennessee, USA. CD4+ T cells were enriched by magnetic negative selection, after which naive cells were positively selected on CD45RA and the negative fraction was taken as the memory subset. Blood was collected by leukapheresis, and PBMCs were isolated by Ficoll-Histopaque density gradient centrifugation and then cryopreserved in liquid nitrogen vapor phase. Analytical flow cytometry was used to check the purity and quantity of each magnetically sorted T cell population. From each sorted fraction, genomic DNA was isolated and quantified by UV absorbance on a Nanodrop 2000c. The paper's findings and limits, for the study overall: Sharing across four donors was observed for around 5% of naive CD4, less than 4% of naive CD8, around 2.5% of memory CD4, and less than 0.45% of memory CD8 clonotypes. Pairwise subsampling led to the expectation that sequencing depth would affect the degree of clonotype sharing among donors. Sampling was limited to blood, and TCR repertoires in tissue likely differ from TCR repertoires in blood. The small number of donors limited the genetic and exposure-history diversity represented. Naive subsets generally had larger estimated clonotype richness than memory subsets did. Compared with non-shared clonotypes, the clonotypes found in all four sorted-subset donors had higher generation probabilities. Even with the large sequencing depth, rarefaction of the sorted-subset datasets indicated that sequencing was incomplete.

The sample was naive CD4+ T cells sorted from blood. Taken with the paper, the label for cell subset or site translates to: CD45RA+ positively selected. This clonotype originated in a man younger than 35 in good health. The chain is assembled from TRBV28 and TRBJ1-2; no D segment can be confidently identified. For the CDR3, the sequence is CASSLAQNYGYTF. The DNA is TGTGCCAGCAGTTTGGCCCAGAACTATGGCTACACCTTC.